This entry concerns a single T cell receptor beta chain. This sample is drawn from a study of blood T cell repertoires in COVID-19. The method was immunoSEQ multiplex PCR; TCRdb's version includes in-frame clones alone and lacks a portion of them. Among around 200,000 clones listed, 70% to 90% were seen once. V lost 8 bases and J 3 bases, leaving 20 bases between the germline ends. CDR3 length: 15 amino acids. Germline CDR1 is MDHEN and CDR2 is SYDVKM. Sequenced input: PBMCs or T cells enriched from blood (not recorded which). The chain has TRBV28 and TRBJ2-7; D is undetermined. This clonotype originated in a man aged 30-40 years who had recovered from COVID-19. This chain's CDR3 is CASYPQISTNYEQYF. The CDR3 coding sequence is TGTGCCAGCTACCCTCAGATATCAACGAACTACGAGCAGTACTTC.